The 20 T cell receptor beta chains below all came from one sample that was sequenced in a study of regulatory T cells in long-lasting Graves disease. The time point was: persistent/refractory GD, antithyroid drugs over 5 years with positive TRAb. PBMC RNA served as the TCR library source. TCR beta libraries were built with iRepertoire HTBI primers and Arm-PCR of CDR3 regions. TCRdb recomputed calls from the multiplex PCR reads with MiXCR, one row per CDR3 protein. The sample shows under 500,000 distinct CDR3 sequences, about 20% of them seen only once. The starting material was peripheral blood mononuclear cells (PBMCs), obtained when the disease was refractory, from a patient treated with antithyroid drugs. These receptor sequences come from a female donor with Graves disease.

This clonotype was detected only a few times. J is TRBJ2-6 and V is TRBV2; D is unresolved. The CDR3 runs to 13 residues. V was cut by 9 bases and J by 2 bases, with 8 bases left in between. Germline-derived CDR1 and CDR2 are SNHLY and FYNNEI. The CDR3 nucleotides read TGTGCCAGTTATTCGACTGGGGCCAACGTCCTGACTTTC. Translation gives CASYSTGANVLTF.

The chain combines TRBV13 with TRBJ1-1; D uncertain. The germline V and J ends were trimmed by 1 base and 9 bases, with 12 bases remaining between them. Per the germline V gene, CDR1 is PRHDT and CDR2 is FYEKMQ (reference sequence). The CDR3 extends over 13 amino acids. CDR3 loop: CASSLVTHVKAFF. The CDR3 nucleotides read TGTGCCAGCAGCTTAGTTACCCACGTCAAAGCTTTCTTT.

Turning to this clonotype: A read error may explain this, as a much larger clone is one base away. The genes are TRBV11-2 and TRBJ1-2; TRBD1 is a possible D gene (6 bases). V lost 1 base, J lost 2 bases, and 17 bases lay in between. From germline, CDR1 is SGHAT and CDR2 FQNNGV. This CDR3 region has 17 residues. The CDR3 here is CASSLVSRKDRNYGYTF. In nucleotides, the CDR3 is TGTGCCAGCAGCTTAGTGTCCCGAAAGGACAGAAACTATGGCTACACCTTC.

This clonotype was detected many times. The J gene is TRBJ2-7, the V gene TRBV30; D ambiguous. V lost 1 base, J lost 5 bases, and 3 bases lay in between. Germline CDR1 reads GTSNPN; CDR2 reads SVGIG (reference sequence). This CDR3 region has 10 residues. The DNA of the CDR3 is TGTGCCTGGAGTGCACACGAGCAGTACTTC. Its translation: CAWSAHEQYF.

This clonotype was detected only a few times. The chain has TRBV30 and TRBJ1-5; D ambiguous. Per the germline V gene, CDR1 is GTSNPN and CDR2 is SVGIG (reference sequence). Trimming shortened V by 4 bases and J by 4 bases, and 8 bases separated the two germline ends. The CDR3 runs to 12 residues. The CDR3 loop is CAWTEGNQPQHF. CDR3 DNA sequence: TGTGCCTGGACCGAGGGTAATCAGCCCCAGCATTTT.

This clonotype was seen a few times. The V gene is TRBV11-1, the J gene TRBJ2-1; D might be TRBD1 (5 bases). Germline V gene data show CDR1 as SGHAT and CDR2 as FQDESV (reference sequence). Trimming removed 3 bases from V and 8 bases from J, with 11 bases in between. This CDR3 region has 13 residues. The CDR3 here is CASSFGRVDEQFF. The CDR3 DNA sequence: TGTGCCAGCAGCTTCGGCAGGGTCGATGAGCAGTTCTTC.

The chain couples TRBV29-1 to TRBJ2-7; 7 bases are shared with TRBD1. V lost 6 bases to trimming and J lost 4 bases; unmatched junction nucleotides: 9. The CDR3 extends over 13 amino acids. The germline CDR1 and CDR2 sequences are SQVTM and ANQGSEA. The CDR3 DNA reads TGCAGCGTGGGGGACGGGACAGATTACGAGCAGTACTTC. This codes for CSVGDGTDYEQYF.

V is TRBV5-8 and J is TRBJ2-3, with 12 bases that match TRBD2. V lost 2 bases and J lost 0; bases outside the gene matches: 7. Germline-derived CDR1 and CDR2 are SGHTS and YDEGEE. The CDR3 length is 18 residues. The CDR3, as DNA: TGTGCCAGCAGCTTAGATCTCCTAGCGGGAGGGAGCACAGATACGCAGTATTTT. This sequence encodes CASSLDLLAGGSTDTQYF.

About this clonotype itself: With a much larger clone just one base away, this may be a read error. The CDR3 nucleotides are TGTGTCAGCAGCCCGAGGACGGGAGGGACCTACGAGCAGTACTTC. It is translated as CVSSPRTGGTYEQYF. This chain links TRBV7-8 with TRBJ2-7, with 8 nucleotides matching TRBD2. The germline CDR1 and CDR2 sequences are SGHVS and FQNEAQ. The CDR3 length is 15 residues.

Regarding this clonotype: No DNA is shown, since the ends of the CDR3 on it are uncertain; the CDR3 is the one TCRdb lists. The chain uses TRBV6-1 and TRBJ2-2; the DNA was not compared with TRBD1, the D call given in the table. The CDR3 region is 23 residues in length, termini included. CDR1 and CDR2 (germline): MNHNS, SASEGT. CDR3 in amino acids: CASTPLSANTGELFFGEGGELFF.

This clonotype was counted a few times. The V call is TRBV7-8, the J call TRBJ1-5; D gene unclear. This CDR3 spans 16 amino acids. V lost 1 base and J 0 bases, leaving 10 bases between the germline ends. From germline, CDR1 is SGHVS and CDR2 FQNEAQ. In DNA form, the CDR3 reads TGTGCCAGCAGCTTAGGTCGGGCAGTTAGCAATCAGCCCCAGCATTTT. This codes for CASSLGRAVSNQPQHF.

The rearrangement joins TRBV29-1 to TRBJ2-7, with 10 positions matching TRBD2. From germline, CDR1 is SQVTM and CDR2 ANQGSEA. The junction had 11 bases not matched to a gene; V was cut back by 6 bases and J by 6 bases. The CDR3 extends over 14 amino acids. This chain's CDR3 is CSVTLAGVRSEQYF. As DNA, the CDR3 is TGCAGCGTCACGCTAGCGGGAGTCCGAAGCGAGCAGTACTTC.

This clonotype was seen ten or more times. CDR3 residues: CSARTLGGTETQYF. In DNA, the CDR3 is TGCAGTGCTAGGACCCTTGGGGGTACCGAGACCCAGTACTTC. This chain joins TRBV20-1 and TRBJ2-5; D may correspond to TRBD1 or TRBD2 (5 bases each). V lost 3 bases and J lost 5, with 16 bases in between. The CDR3 contains 14 residues. From germline, CDR1 is DFQATT and CDR2 SNEGSKA (reference sequence).

A single count supports this clonotype. The chain employs TRBV7-9 and TRBJ2-1, with 9 bases lining up with TRBD2. Germline V gene sequence: CDR1 SEHNR, CDR2 FQNEAQ (reference sequence). This CDR3 has 17 amino acids. J was trimmed by 4 bases and V by 5 bases; bases with no gene match: 12. The CDR3: CASSAPSGRRGYNEQFF. CDR3 in DNA: TGTGCCAGCAGCGCCCCCAGCGGGAGGAGAGGGTACAATGAGCAGTTCTTC. The full variable domain, completed using reference TRBV7-9 and TRBJ2-1, is DTGVSQNPRHKITKRGQNVTFRCDPISEHNRLYWYRQTLGQGPEFLTYFQNEAQLEKSRLLSDRFSAERPKGSFSTLEIQRTEQGDSAMYLCASSAPSGRRGYNEQFFGPGTRLTVL.

The sample holds many counts of this clonotype. The chain recombines TRBV2 with TRBJ1-6; D remains unclear. V was cut by 0 bases and J by 11 bases, with 20 bases left in between. Germline CDR1 reads SNHLY; CDR2 reads FYNNEI. The CDR3 runs 17 residues. The CDR3: CASSEAQFRTRLTPLHF. Written as DNA, the CDR3 is TGTGCCAGCAGTGAAGCCCAGTTCCGTACGAGGTTGACACCCCTCCACTTT.

This clonotype was recorded at least ten times. The V and J genes are TRBV6-1 and TRBJ1-2, with D possibly TRBD1 on 5 matching bases. Germline-derived CDR1 and CDR2 are MNHNS and SASEGT. The CDR3 spans 14 residues. With 5 bases removed from V and 8 bases from J, the gap between germline ends came to 18 bases. This CDR3 is CASSSRANHRGYTF. CDR3 nucleotides: TGTGCCAGCAGTAGCAGGGCAAACCACCGGGGCTACACCTTC.

In DNA, the CDR3 is TGTGCCTGGAGTGTTGCCCAAGAGACCCAGTACTTC. Amino acids: CAWSVAQETQYF. The chain is built from TRBV30 and TRBJ2-5; the D is unclear. There are 12 residues in the CDR3. Between the trimmed V and J ends, which lost 0 bases and 1 base, there was a span of 3 bases. Germline V lookup: CDR1 GTSNPN, CDR2 SVGIG (reference sequence).

This clonotype was seen more than once but under ten times. The gene calls are TRBV4-1 and TRBJ1-6; no reliable D call. Deletions cut 1 base from V and 5 bases from J, with 3 bases between. CDR1 and CDR2 from the germline V gene are MGHRA and YSYEKL. This CDR3 contains 13 residues. The CDR3 here is CASSQVNNSPLHF. The CDR3, as DNA: TGCGCCAGCAGCCAAGTTAATAATTCACCCCTCCACTTT.

The CDR3 DNA follows: TGTGCCAGCAGCTCCGGACCGGGAAACACTGAAGCTTTCTTT. Protein sequence: CASSSGPGNTEAFF. The chain links TRBV7-6 to TRBJ1-1; D remains ambiguous. Per germline, CDR1 SGHVS and CDR2 FNYEAQ. The CDR3 runs to 14 residues. The V end lost 4 bases, the J end lost 2 bases, and 11 bases lay between the germline ends. The full variable domain, with the rest looked up from reference TRBV7-6 and TRBJ1-1, is GAGVSQSPRYKVTKRGQDVALRCDPISGHVSLYWYRQALGQGPEFLTYFNYEAQQDKSGLPNDRFSAERPEGSISTLTIQRTEQRDSAMYRCASSSGPGNTEAFFGQGTRLTVV.

This clonotype was seen a handful of times. This sequence joins TRBV7-9 and TRBJ2-7; 10 bases match TRBD1. In germline, CDR1 is SEHNR, CDR2 FQNEAQ (reference sequence). This CDR3 region has 15 residues. The trim removed 8 bases at V and 5 bases at J, leaving 12 bases unmatched. The CDR3 DNA follows: TGTGCCAGCTTACCACTGACAGGGGGCGGTAACGAGCAGTACTTC. Translated, it gives CASLPLTGGGNEQYF.